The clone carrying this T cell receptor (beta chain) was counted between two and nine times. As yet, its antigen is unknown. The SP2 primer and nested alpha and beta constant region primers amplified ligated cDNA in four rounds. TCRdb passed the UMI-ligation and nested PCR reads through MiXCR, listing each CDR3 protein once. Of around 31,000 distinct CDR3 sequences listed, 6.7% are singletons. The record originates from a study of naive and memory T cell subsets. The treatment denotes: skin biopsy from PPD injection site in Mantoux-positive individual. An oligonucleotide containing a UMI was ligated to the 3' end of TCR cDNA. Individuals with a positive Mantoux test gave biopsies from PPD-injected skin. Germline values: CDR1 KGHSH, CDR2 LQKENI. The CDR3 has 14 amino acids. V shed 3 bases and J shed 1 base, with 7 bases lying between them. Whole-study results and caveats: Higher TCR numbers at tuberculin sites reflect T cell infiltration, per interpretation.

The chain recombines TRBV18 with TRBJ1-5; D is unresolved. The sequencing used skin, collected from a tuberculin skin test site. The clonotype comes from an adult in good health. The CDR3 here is CASSPYTSNQPQHF. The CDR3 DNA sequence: TGTGCCAGCTCACCGTACACAAGCAATCAGCCCCAGCATTTT.